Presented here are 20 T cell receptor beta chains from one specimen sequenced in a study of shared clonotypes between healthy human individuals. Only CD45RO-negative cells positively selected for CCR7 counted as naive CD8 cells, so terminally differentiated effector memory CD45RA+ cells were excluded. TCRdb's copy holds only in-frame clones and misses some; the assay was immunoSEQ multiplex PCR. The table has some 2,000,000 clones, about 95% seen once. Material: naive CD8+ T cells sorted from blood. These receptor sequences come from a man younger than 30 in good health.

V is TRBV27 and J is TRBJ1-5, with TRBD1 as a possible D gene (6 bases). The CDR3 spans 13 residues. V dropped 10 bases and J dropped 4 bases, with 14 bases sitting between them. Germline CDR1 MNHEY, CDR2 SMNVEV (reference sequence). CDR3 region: CATRRGSNQPQHF. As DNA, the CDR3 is TGTGCCACCCGGAGGGGGTCAAATCAGCCCCAGCATTTT.

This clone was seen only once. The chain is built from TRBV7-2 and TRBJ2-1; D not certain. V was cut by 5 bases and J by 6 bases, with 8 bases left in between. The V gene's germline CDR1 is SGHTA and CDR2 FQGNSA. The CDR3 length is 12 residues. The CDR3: CASSPWTNEQFF. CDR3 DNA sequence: TGTGCCAGCAGCCCTTGGACCAATGAGCAGTTCTTC.

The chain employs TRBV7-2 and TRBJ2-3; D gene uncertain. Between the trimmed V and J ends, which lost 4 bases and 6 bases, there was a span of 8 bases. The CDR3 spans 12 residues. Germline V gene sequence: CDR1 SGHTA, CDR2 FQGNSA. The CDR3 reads CASSSFPDTQYF. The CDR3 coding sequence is TGTGCCAGCAGCTCCTTCCCCGATACGCAGTATTTT.

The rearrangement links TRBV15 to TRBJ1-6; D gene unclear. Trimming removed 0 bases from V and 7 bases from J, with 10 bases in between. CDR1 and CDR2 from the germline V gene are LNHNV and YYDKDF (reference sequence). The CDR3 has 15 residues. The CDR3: CATSRDTAANSPLHF. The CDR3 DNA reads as TGTGCCACCAGCAGAGATACGGCAGCGAATTCACCCCTCCACTTT.

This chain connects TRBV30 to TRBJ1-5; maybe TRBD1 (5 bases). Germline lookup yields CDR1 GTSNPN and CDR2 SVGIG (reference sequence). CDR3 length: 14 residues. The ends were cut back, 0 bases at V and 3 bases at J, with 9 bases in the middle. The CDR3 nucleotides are TGTGCCTGGAGTGTAGACAGCATCAATCAGCCCCAGCATTTT. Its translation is CAWSVDSINQPQHF.

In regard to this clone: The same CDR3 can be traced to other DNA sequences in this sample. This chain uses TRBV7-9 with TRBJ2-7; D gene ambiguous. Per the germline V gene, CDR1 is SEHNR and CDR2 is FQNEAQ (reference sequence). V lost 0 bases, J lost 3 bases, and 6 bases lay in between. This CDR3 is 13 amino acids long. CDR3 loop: CASSLARSYEQYF. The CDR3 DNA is TGTGCCAGCAGCTTAGCGCGCAGCTACGAGCAGTACTTC.

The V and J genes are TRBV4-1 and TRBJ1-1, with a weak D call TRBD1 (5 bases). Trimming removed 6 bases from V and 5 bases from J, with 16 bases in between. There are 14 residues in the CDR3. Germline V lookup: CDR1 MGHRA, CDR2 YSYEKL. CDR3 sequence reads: CASRPPGRGTEAFF. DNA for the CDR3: TGCGCCAGCAGACCCCCAGGGAGGGGAACTGAAGCTTTCTTT.

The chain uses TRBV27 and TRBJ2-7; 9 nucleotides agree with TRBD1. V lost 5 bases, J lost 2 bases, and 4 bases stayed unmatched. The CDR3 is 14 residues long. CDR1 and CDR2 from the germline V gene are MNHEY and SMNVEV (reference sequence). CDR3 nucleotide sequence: TGTGCCAGCAGTAGGACAGGGGAAGCCTACGAGCAGTACTTC. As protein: CASSRTGEAYEQYF.

In DNA, the CDR3 is TGTGCCAGTAGCCCGGCAGGGTTCAACGCCTACGAGCAGTACTTC. As protein: CASSPAGFNAYEQYF. This chain connects TRBV19 to TRBJ2-7, with D perhaps TRBD1 (5 bases). Germline V CDR1 and CDR2: LNHDA, SQIVND (reference sequence). The CDR3 consists of 15 residues. The V gene lost 6 bases and the J gene lost 2 bases, with 17 bases spanning the gap. The full variable domain, with the rest looked up from reference TRBV19 and TRBJ2-7, is DGGITQSPKYLFRKEGQNVTLSCEQNLNHDAMYWYRQDPGQGLRLIYYSQIVNDFQKGDIAEGYSVSREKKESFPLTVTSAQKNPTAFYLCASSPAGFNAYEQYFGPGTRLTVT.

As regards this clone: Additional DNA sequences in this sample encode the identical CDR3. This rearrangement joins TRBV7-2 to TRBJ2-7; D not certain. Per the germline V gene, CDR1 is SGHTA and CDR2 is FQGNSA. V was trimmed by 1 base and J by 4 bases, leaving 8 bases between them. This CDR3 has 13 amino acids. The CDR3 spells CASSLDGGYEQYF. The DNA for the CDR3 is TGTGCCAGCAGCTTAGACGGCGGATACGAGCAGTACTTC.

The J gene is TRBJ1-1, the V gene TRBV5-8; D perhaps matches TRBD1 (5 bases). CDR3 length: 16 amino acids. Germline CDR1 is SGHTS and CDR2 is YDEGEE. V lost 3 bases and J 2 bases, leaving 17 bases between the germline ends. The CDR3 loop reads CASSSRGAQVNTEAFF. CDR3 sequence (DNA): TGTGCCAGCAGCTCTCGTGGAGCACAGGTCAACACTGAAGCTTTCTTT. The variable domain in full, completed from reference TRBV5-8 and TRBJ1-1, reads EAGVTQSPTHLIKTRGQQATLRCSPISGHTSVYWYQQALGLGLQFLLWYDEGEERNRGNFPPRFSGRQFPNYSSELNVNALELEDSALYLCASSSRGAQVNTEAFFGQGTRLTVV.

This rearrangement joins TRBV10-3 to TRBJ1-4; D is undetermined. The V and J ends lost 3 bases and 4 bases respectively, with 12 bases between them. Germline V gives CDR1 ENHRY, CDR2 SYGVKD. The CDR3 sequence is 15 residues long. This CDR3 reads CAISDSGRDNEKLFF. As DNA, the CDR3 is TGTGCCATCAGTGATTCCGGACGGGATAATGAAAAACTGTTTTTT.

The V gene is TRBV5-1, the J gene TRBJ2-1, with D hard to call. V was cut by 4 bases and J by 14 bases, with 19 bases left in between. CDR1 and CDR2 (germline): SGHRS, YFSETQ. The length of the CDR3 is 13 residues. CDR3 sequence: CASSPLGLAPKFF. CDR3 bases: TGCGCCAGCAGCCCACTCGGCTTGGCTCCTAAGTTCTTC.

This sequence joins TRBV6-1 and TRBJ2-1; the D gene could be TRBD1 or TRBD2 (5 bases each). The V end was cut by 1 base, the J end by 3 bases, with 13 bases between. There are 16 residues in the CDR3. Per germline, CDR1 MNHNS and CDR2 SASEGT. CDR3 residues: CASSEERGLVYNEQFF. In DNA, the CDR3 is TGTGCCAGCAGTGAAGAGAGGGGTCTAGTCTACAATGAGCAGTTCTTC.

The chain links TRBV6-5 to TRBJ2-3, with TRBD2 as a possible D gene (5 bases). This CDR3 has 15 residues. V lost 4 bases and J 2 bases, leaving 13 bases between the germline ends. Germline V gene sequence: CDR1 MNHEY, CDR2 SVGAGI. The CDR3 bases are TGTGCCAGCAGTTTGATTTCCGGGGACACAGATACGCAGTATTTT. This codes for CASSLISGDTDTQYF.

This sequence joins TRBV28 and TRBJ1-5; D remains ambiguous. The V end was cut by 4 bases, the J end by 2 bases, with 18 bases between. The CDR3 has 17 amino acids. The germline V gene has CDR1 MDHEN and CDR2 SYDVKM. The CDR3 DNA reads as TGTGCCAGCAGTTGGGCCGGGCGGGGAGAGGGCAATCAGCCCCAGCATTTT. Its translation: CASSWAGRGEGNQPQHF.

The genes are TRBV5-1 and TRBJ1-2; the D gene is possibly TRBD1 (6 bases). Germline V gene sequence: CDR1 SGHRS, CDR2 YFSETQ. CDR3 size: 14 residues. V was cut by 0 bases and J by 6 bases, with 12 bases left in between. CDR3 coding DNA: TGCGCCAGCAGCTTGGAACAGGGATCGAATGGCTACACCTTC. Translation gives CASSLEQGSNGYTF.

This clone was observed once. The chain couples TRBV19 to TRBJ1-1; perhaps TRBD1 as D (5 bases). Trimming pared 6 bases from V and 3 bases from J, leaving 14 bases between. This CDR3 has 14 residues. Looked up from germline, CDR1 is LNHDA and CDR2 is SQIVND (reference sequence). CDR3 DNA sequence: TGTGCCAGTAGCCTCATGGAGGGGTACACTGAAGCTTTCTTT. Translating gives CASSLMEGYTEAFF.

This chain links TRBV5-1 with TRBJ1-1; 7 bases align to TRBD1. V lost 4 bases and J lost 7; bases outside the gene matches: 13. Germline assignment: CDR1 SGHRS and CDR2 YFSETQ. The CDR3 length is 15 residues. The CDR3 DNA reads TGCGCCAGCAGCCCCCGAGGTGGGACAGCCCTTGAAGCTTTCTTT. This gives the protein CASSPRGGTALEAFF.

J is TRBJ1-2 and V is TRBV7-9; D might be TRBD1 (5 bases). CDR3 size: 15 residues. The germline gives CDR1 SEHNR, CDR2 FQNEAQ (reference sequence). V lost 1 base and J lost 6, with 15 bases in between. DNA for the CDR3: TGTGCCAGCAGCTTAGAGGGGTGGCTGCGGGATGGCTACACCTTC. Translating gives CASSLEGWLRDGYTF.